Here is one T cell receptor beta chain with its context. The antigen is unknown. Treatment denoted: approximately 9-day PBMC culture with coronavirus spike peptide pools or control peptides (ViraFEST assay). This sample stems from a study of vaccination and CD4 T cells after COVID-19. For the study at large: Convalescent patients gave post-COVID blood a median approximately 100 days post-diagnosis, range 35 to 161. The study, taken as a whole, reports: Convalescent patients displayed a median about 86% of reactive clones emerging only post-vaccination.

J lost 4 bases, V lost 8 bases, and 13 bases had no gene match. Germline CDR1 SGHTA, CDR2 FQGNSA. The CDR3 is made up of 15 amino acids. The assay that was used to sequence DNA from cultured CD4+ T cells was the Oncomine TCR Beta short-read assay. CD4+ T cells were cultured, and genomic DNA was extracted from them. One entry per CDR3 protein, called by TCRdb with MiXCR from the PCR reads. This sample yields about 16,000 distinct CDR3 sequences, of which around a third are seen a single time; roughly 20% belongs to the top ten. The sequences come from CD4+ T cells from blood, cultured in vitro, collected before SARS-CoV-2 vaccination. V is TRBV7-2 and J is TRBJ1-1; TRBD1 agrees at 7 bases. The TCR sequence derives from a human donor who received a COVID-19 vaccine. The DNA for the CDR3 is TGTGCCAGCGGCCGACGACAGGGCCAATCCACTGAAGCTTTCTTT. It specifies CASGRRQGQSTEAFF.